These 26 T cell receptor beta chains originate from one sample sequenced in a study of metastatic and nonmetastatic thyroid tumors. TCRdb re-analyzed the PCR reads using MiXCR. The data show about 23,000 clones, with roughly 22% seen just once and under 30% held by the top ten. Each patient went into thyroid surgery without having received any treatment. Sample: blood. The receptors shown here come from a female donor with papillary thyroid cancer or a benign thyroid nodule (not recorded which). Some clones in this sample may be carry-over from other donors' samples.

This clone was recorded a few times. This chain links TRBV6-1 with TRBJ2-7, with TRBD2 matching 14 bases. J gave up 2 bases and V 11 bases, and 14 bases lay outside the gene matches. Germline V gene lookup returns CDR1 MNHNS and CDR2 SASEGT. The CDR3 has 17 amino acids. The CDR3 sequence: CASSPGLAGVTTYEQYF. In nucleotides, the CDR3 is TGTGCCTCCTCTCCGGGACTAGCGGGAGTTACGACCTACGAGCAGTACTTC.

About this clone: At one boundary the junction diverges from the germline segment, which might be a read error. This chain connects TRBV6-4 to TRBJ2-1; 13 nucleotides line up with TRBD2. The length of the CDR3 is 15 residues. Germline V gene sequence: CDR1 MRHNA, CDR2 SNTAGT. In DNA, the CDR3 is TGTGCCAGCAGGAGAGGGACTAGCGGGGATAATGATCAGTTCTTC. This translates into CASRRGTSGDNDQFF.

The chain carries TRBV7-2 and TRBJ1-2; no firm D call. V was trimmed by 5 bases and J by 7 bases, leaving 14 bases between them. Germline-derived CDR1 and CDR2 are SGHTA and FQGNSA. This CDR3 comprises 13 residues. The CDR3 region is CASSPGPKGGYTF. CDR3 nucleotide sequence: TGTGCCAGCAGCCCAGGCCCCAAGGGTGGCTACACCTTC.

In DNA form, the CDR3 reads TGTGCCACCAGTGATTTAGCCTACAATGAGCAGTTCTTC. Translated, it gives CATSDLAYNEQFF. The rearrangement uses TRBV24-1 and TRBJ2-1; D is unresolved. V shed 1 base and J shed 2 bases, with 2 bases lying between them. Germline assignment: CDR1 KGHDR and CDR2 SFDVKD. This CDR3 contains 13 residues.

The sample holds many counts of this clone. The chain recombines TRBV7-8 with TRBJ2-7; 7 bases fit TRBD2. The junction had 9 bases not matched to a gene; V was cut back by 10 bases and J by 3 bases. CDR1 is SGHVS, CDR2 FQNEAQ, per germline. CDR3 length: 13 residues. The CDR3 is CATESASGYEQYF. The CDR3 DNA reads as TGTGCCACAGAATCCGCTAGCGGCTACGAGCAGTACTTC.

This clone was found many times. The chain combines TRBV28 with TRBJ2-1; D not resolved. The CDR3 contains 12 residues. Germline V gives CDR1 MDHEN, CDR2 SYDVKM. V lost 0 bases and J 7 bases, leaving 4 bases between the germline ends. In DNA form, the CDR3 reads TGTGCCAGCAGTTTATGGCCAAATGAGCAGTTCTTC. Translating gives CASSLWPNEQFF.

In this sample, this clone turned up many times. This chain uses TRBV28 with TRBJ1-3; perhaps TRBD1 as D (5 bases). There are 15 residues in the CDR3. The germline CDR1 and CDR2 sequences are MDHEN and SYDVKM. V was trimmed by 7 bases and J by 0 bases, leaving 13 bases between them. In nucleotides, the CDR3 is TGTGCCAGCATCGTAGGGGACCTCTCTGGAAACACCATATATTTT. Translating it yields CASIVGDLSGNTIYF.

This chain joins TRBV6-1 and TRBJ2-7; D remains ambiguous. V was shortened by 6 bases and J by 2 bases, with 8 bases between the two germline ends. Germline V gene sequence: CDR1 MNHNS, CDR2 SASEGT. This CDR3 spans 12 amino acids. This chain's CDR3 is CASSLLPYEQYF. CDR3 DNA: TGTGCCAGCAGCCTACTGCCCTACGAGCAGTACTTC.

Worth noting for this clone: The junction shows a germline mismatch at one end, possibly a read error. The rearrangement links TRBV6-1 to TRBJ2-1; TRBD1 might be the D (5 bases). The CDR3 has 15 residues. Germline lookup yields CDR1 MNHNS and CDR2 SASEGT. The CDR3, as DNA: TGTGCCAGCATGCGACAGTCTACCCCTTACAATGAGCATTTCTTC. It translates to CASMRQSTPYNEHFF.

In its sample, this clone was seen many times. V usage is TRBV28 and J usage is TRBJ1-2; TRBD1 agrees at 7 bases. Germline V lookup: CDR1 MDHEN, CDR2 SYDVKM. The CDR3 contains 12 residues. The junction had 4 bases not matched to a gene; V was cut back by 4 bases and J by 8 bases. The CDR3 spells CASSWTGRGYTF. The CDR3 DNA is TGTGCCAGCAGTTGGACAGGAAGAGGCTACACCTTC.

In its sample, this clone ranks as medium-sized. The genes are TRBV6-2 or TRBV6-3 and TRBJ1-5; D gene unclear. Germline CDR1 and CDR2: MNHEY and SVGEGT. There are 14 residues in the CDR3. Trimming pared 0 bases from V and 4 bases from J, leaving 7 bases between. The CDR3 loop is CASSYSPENQPQHF. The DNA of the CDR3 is TGTGCCAGCAGTTACTCGCCGGAAAATCAGCCCCAGCATTTT.

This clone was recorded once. The CDR3 spells CASKGGTEAFF. The CDR3 region has the DNA TGTGCCAGCAAGGGGGGCACTGAAGCTTTCTTT. The chain uses TRBV6-1 and TRBJ1-1, with a possible D match to TRBD1 (6 bases). Germline-derived CDR1 and CDR2 are MNHNS and SASEGT. Trimming took 7 bases from V and 4 from J, leaving 7 bases between them. The CDR3 spans 11 residues.

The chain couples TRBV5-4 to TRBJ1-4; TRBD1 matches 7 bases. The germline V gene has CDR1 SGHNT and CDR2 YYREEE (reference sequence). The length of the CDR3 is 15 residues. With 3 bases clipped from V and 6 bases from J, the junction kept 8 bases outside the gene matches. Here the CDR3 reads CASSSNSQGYEKLFF. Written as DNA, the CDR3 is TGTGCCAGCAGCTCGAATTCACAGGGGTATGAAAAACTGTTTTTT. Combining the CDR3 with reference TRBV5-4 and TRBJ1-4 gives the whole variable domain ETGVTQSPTHLIKTRGQQVTLRCSSQSGHNTVSWYQQALGQGPQFIFQYYREEENGRGNFPPRFSGLQFPNYSSELNVNALELDDSALYLCASSSNSQGYEKLFFGSGTQLSVL.

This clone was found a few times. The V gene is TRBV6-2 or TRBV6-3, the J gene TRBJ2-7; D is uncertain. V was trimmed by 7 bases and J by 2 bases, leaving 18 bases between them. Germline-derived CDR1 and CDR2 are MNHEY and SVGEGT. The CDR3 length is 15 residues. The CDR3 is CASTKIPDQAYEQYF. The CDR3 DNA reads TGTGCCAGCACCAAAATTCCGGATCAAGCCTACGAGCAGTACTTC.

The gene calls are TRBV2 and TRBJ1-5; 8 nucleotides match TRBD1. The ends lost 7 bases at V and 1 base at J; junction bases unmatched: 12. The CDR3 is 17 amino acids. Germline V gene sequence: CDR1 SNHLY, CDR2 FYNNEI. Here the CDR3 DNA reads TGTGCCAGCATCCTTGGACAGGGAGTGTTCAGCAATCAGCCCCAGCATTTT. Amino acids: CASILGQGVFSNQPQHF.

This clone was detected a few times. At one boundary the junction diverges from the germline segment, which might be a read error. The CDR3 region is CTIGGRPSETESFF. The CDR3 region has the DNA TGTACCATCGGGGGTCGCCCCAGTGAGACTGAATCTTTCTTT. The V gene is TRBV10-3, the J gene TRBJ1-1; TRBD1 might be the D (5 bases). This CDR3 spans 14 amino acids. Germline V CDR1 and CDR2: ENHRY, SYGVKD.

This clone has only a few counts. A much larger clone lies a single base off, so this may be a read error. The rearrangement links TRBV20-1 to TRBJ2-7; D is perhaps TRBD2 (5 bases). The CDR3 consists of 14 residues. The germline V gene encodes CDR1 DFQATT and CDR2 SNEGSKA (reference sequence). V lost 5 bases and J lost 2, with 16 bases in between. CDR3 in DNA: TGCAGTGCTCCCCGGGAACGGGCTACCTACGAGCAGTACTTC. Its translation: CSAPRERATYEQYF.

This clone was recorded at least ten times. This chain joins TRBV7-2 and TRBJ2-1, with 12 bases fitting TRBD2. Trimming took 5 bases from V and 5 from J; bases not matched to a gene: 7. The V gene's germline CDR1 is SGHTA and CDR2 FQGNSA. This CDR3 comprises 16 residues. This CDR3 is CASSPRTSGNHNEQFF. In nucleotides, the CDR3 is TGTGCCAGCAGCCCCCGGACTAGCGGGAACCACAATGAGCAGTTCTTC.

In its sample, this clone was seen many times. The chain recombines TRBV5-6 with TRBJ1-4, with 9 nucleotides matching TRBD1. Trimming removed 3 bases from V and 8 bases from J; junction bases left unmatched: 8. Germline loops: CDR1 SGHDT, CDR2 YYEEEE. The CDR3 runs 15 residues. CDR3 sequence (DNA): TGTGCCAGCAGCTCCCGGACAGGGGTCACCGAAAAACTGTTTTTT. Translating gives CASSSRTGVTEKLFF.

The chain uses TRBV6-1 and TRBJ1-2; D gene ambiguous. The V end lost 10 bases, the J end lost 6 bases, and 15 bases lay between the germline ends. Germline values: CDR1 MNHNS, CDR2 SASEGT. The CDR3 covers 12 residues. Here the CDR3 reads CANTPRSDGYTF. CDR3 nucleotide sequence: TGTGCCAACACCCCCCGGAGTGATGGCTACACCTTC.

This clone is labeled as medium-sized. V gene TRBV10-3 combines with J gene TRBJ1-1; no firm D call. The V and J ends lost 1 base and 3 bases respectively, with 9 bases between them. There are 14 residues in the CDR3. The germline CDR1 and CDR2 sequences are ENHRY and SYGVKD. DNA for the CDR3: TGTGCCATCAGTGAGTTAGAGGGATACACTGAAGCTTTCTTT. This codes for CAISELEGYTEAFF.

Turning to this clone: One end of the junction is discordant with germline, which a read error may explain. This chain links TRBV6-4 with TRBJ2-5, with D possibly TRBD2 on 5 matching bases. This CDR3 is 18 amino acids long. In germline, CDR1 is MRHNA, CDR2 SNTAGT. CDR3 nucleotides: TGTGCCAGCAGTTACTCACCGCGCGAGGGCGGAGGTCAAGAGACCCAGTACTTC. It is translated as CASSYSPREGGGQETQYF.

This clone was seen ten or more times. The CDR3 spells CASRGPGVSGANVLTF. CDR3 nucleotides: TGTGCCAGCAGAGGCCCCGGGGTTTCTGGGGCCAACGTCCTGACTTTC. The chain employs TRBV9 and TRBJ2-6; weak D call: TRBD2 (5 bases). CDR1 SGDLS and CDR2 YYNGEE come from the germline V gene. CDR3 length equals 16 residues. Trimming took 5 bases from V and 1 from J, leaving 13 bases between them. Together with reference TRBV9 and TRBJ2-6, the CDR3 gives the full variable domain: DSGVTQTPKHLITATGQRVTLRCSPRSGDLSVYWYQQSLDQGLQFLIQYYNGEERAKGNILERFSAQQFPDLHSELNLSSLELGDSALYFCASRGPGVSGANVLTFGAGSRLTVL.

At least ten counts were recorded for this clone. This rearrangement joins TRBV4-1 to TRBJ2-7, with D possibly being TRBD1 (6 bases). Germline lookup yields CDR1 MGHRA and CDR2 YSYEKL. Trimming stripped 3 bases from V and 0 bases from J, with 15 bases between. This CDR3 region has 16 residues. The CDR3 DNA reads TGCGCCAGCAGCCAGTCAGCACAGGGCCTCTCCTACGAGCAGTACTTC. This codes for CASSQSAQGLSYEQYF.

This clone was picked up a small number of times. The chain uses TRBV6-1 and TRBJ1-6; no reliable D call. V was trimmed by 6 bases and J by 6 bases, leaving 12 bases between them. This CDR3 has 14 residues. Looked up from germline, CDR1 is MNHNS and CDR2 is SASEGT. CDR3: CASSVDPANSPLHF. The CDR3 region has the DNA TGTGCCAGCAGCGTCGATCCGGCTAATTCACCCCTCCACTTT.

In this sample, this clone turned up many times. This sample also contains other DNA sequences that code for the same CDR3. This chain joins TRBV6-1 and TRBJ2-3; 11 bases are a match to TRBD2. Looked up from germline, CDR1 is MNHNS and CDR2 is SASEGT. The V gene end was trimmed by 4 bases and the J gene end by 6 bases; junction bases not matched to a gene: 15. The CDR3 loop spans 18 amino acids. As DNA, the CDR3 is TGTGCCAGCAGTGGGGGACTAGCGGCCCTAAGGGAGGCGGATACGCAGTATTTT. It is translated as CASSGGLAALREADTQYF.